These 10 T cell receptor beta chains originate from one sample sequenced in a study of CD8 T cells in ankylosing spondylitis. Using its own MiXCR run on the 5' RACE reads, TCRdb lists one record per CDR3 protein. Of roughly 250,000 distinct CDR3 sequences listed, over 9.5% are singletons. Sequencing input: blood, either unsorted or a sorted T cell fraction (not recorded which). The origin of the receptors is a male donor with ankylosing spondylitis or in good health (not recorded which).

This clonotype was counted many times. The chain has TRBV24-1 and TRBJ2-7; 7 positions agree with TRBD2. After removal of 2 bases from V and 0 bases from J, the junction contained 15 bases not matched to a gene. Germline CDR1 is KGHDR and CDR2 is SFDVKD. This CDR3 spans 19 amino acids. The CDR3: CATSDYPYLGPSGSYEQYF. CDR3 nucleotide sequence: TGTGCCACCAGTGATTACCCCTACCTGGGGCCTAGCGGCTCCTACGAGCAGTACTTC.

This clonotype was seen repeatedly, ten times or more. The chain uses TRBV28 and TRBJ2-2; 7 bases match TRBD1. After removal of 5 bases from V and 3 bases from J, the junction contained 6 bases not matched to a gene. Germline V gives CDR1 MDHEN, CDR2 SYDVKM. There are 15 residues in the CDR3. CDR3 sequence reads: CASSPRGWDTGELFF. As DNA, the CDR3 is TGTGCCAGCAGTCCCAGGGGGTGGGACACCGGGGAGCTGTTTTTT.

The chain has TRBV6-1 and TRBJ1-2, with 8 bases lining up with TRBD1. V shed 7 bases and J 0 bases; nucleotides not matched to a gene: 7. The CDR3 is 15 amino acids. Germline V CDR1 and CDR2: MNHNS, SASEGT. CDR3 nucleotide sequence: TGTGCCAGCATGCTGGACAGGGTCGCTAACTATGGCTACACCTTC. Encoded protein: CASMLDRVANYGYTF.

This clonotype was picked up many times. This chain joins TRBV7-9 and TRBJ2-3; 9 bases are shared with TRBD2. The CDR3 loop spans 15 amino acids. In germline, CDR1 is SEHNR, CDR2 FQNEAQ (reference sequence). Germline trimming cut 5 bases from V and 6 bases from J; bases unmatched to any gene: 9. The CDR3 protein is CASSAGTSRRDTQYF. CDR3 DNA sequence: TGTGCCAGCAGCGCTGGGACTAGCAGAAGGGATACGCAGTATTTT.

V gene TRBV30 combines with J gene TRBJ1-5; D may be TRBD1 (5 bases). Germline CDR1 is GTSNPN and CDR2 is SVGIG (reference sequence). CDR3 length equals 15 residues. Trimming cost V 0 bases and J 5 bases, with 14 bases left between them. The CDR3 reads CAWSVYHGGDQPQHF. The DNA of the CDR3 is TGTGCCTGGAGTGTATATCACGGGGGAGATCAGCCCCAGCATTTT.

This clonotype occurred many times. The genes are TRBV10-1 and TRBJ1-1, with TRBD1 identical over 9 bases. Germline CDR1 and CDR2: WNHNN and SYGVQD (reference sequence). The CDR3 sequence is 14 residues long. The V gene end was trimmed by 4 bases and the J gene end by 3 bases; junction bases not matched to a gene: 3. The CDR3 protein is CASSAGTGHTEAFF. The CDR3, as DNA: TGCGCCAGCAGTGCCGGGACAGGGCACACTGAAGCTTTCTTT.

This clonotype was recorded at least ten times. This sequence joins TRBV7-9 and TRBJ2-2; TRBD1 matches at 7 bases. The CDR3 is 12 amino acids. Trimming removed 7 bases from V and 9 bases from J; junction bases left unmatched: 5. Germline-derived CDR1 and CDR2 are SEHNR and FQNEAQ (reference sequence). The CDR3 here is CASTTRGWELFF. The DNA of the CDR3 is TGTGCCAGCACCACCAGGGGGTGGGAGCTGTTTTTT.

This clonotype showed up many times. The rearrangement joins TRBV5-1 to TRBJ2-2, with D unclear. The CDR3 sequence is 13 residues long. Trimming removed 1 base at V and 4 bases at J, with 5 bases between. Germline values: CDR1 SGHRS, CDR2 YFSETQ. The CDR3: CASSLYRTGELFF. The CDR3 coding sequence is TGCGCCAGCAGCTTGTACCGCACCGGGGAGCTGTTTTTT. The full variable domain, with the rest looked up from reference TRBV5-1 and TRBJ2-2, is KAGVTQTPRYLIKTRGQQVTLSCSPISGHRSVSWYQQTPGQGLQFLFEYFSETQRNKGNFPGRFSGRQFSNSRSEMNVSTLELGDSALYLCASSLYRTGELFFGEGSRLTVL.

Ten or more counts support this clonotype. This chain connects TRBV5-1 to TRBJ2-7, with no clear D. Germline-derived CDR1 and CDR2 are SGHRS and YFSETQ. The V and J ends lost 2 bases and 6 bases respectively, with 12 bases between them. The length of the CDR3 is 13 residues. This chain's CDR3 is CASSLTFSGEQYF. The CDR3, as DNA: TGCGCCAGCAGCTTAACCTTCTCGGGCGAGCAGTACTTC.

This clonotype was counted ten times or more. The chain joins TRBV4-2 to TRBJ1-6, with TRBD1 matching 10 bases. Germline V CDR1 and CDR2: LGHNA, YNFKEQ. The V segment lost 1 base and the J segment 10 bases; nucleotides outside the gene matches: 10. This CDR3 is 17 amino acids long. The CDR3 here is CASSQGPDRGSGSPLHF. CDR3 DNA: TGTGCCAGCAGCCAAGGCCCGGACAGGGGGTCAGGGTCACCCCTCCACTTT.